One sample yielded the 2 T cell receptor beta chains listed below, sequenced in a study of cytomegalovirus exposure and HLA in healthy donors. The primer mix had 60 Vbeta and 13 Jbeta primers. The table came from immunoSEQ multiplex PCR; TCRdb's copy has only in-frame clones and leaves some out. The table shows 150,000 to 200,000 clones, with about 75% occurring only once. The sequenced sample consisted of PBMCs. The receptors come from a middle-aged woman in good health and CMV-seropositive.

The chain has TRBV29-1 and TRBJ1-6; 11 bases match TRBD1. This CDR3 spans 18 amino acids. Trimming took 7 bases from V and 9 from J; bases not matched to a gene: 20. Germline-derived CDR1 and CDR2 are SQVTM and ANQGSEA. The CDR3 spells CSDPLLDRGRELSSPLHF. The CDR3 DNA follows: TGCAGCGACCCGCTCCTGGACAGGGGGCGCGAACTGTCTTCACCCCTCCACTTT.

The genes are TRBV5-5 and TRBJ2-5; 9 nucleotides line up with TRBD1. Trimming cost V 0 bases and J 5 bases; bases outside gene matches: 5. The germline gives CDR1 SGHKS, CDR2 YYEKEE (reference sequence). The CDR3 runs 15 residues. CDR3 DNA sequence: TGTGCCAGCAGCTTGGTGACAGGGGGTCGGGAGACCCAGTACTTC. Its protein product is CASSLVTGGRETQYF.